This TCR beta chain originates from a study of blood T cell repertoires in COVID-19. Study at large: Samples taken during acute and convalescent COVID-19 were collected in the United States, Italy and Spain. PBMCs, B-cell-depleted T cells, or T cells provided the cDNA or gDNA that made up the material.

In germline, CDR1 is MNHEY, CDR2 SVGAGI. V lost 0 bases and J 6 bases, leaving 7 bases between the germline ends. The CDR3 consists of 13 residues. In the original analysis: The assay estimated nucleated cells by amplifying reference gene primers. Sequenced by immunoSEQ multiplex PCR; TCRdb stores in-frame clones only, minus some. V and J calls plus clone size are reproduced from that table; the DNA served to infer D and trimming. This repertoire shows over 60,000 clones, roughly 87% found once; its top ten account for about 9.1%. The TCR sequence derives from a man older than 75 with acute or convalescent COVID-19. The sequenced material came from peripheral blood. V is TRBV6-5 and J is TRBJ2-3; D might be TRBD1 (5 bases). CDR3 loop: CASSYSKGDTQYF. The CDR3 coding sequence is TGTGCCAGCAGTTACTCGAAGGGGGATACGCAGTATTTT.